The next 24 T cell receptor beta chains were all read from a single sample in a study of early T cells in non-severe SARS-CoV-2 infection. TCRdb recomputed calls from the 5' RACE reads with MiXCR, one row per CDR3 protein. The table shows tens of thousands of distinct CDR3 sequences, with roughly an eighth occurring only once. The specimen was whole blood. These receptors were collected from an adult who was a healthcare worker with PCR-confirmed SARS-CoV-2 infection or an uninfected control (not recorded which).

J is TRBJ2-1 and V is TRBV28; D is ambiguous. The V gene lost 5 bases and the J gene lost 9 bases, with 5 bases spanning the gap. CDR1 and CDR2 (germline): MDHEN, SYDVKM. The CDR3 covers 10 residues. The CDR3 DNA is TGTGCCAGCAGTCAGTTTGAGCAGTTCTTC. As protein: CASSQFEQFF.

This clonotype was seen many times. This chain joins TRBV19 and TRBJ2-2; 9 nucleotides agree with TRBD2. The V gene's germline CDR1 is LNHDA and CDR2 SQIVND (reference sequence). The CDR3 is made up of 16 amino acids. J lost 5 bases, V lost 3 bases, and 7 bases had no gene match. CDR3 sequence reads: CASSIAAGGSTGELFF. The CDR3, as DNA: TGTGCCAGTAGTATTGCAGCGGGGGGAAGTACCGGGGAGCTGTTTTTT.

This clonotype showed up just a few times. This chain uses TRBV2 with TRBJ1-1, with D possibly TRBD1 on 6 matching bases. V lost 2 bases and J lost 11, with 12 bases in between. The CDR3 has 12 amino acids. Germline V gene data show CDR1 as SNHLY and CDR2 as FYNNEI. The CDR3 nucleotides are TGTGCCAGCAGTGAATGGGGCCAGGGGGCTTTCTTT. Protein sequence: CASSEWGQGAFF. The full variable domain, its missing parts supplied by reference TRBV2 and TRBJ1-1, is EPEVTQTPSHQVTQMGQEVILRCVPISNHLYFYWYRQILGQKVEFLVSFYNNEISEKSEIFDDQFSVERPDGSNFTLKIRSTKLEDSAMYFCASSEWGQGAFFGQGTRLTVV.

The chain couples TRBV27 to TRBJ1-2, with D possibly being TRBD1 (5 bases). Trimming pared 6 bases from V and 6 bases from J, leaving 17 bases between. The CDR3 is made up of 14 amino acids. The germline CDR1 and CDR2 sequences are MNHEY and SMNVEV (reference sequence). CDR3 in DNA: TGTGCCAGCAGACCCGCCCAGGCGGGGGATGGCTACACCTTC. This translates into CASRPAQAGDGYTF.

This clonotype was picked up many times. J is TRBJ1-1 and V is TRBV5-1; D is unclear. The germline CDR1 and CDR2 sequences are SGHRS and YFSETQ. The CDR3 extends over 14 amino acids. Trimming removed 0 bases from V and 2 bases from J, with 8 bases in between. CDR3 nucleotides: TGCGCCAGCAGCTTGGTGTCAGGAAACACTGAAGCTTTCTTT. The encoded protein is CASSLVSGNTEAFF.

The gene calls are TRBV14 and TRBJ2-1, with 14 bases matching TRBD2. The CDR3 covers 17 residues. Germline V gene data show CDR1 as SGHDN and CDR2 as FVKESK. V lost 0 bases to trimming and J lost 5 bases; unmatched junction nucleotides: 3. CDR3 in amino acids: CASSQDRGLAGDNEQFF. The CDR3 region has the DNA TGTGCCAGCAGCCAAGATCGGGGACTAGCGGGGGACAATGAGCAGTTCTTC.

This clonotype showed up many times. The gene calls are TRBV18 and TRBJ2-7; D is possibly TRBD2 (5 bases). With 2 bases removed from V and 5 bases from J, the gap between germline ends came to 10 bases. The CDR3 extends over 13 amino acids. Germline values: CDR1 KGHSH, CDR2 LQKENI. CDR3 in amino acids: CASSPAAADEQYF. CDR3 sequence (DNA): TGTGCCAGCTCACCAGCTGCAGCGGACGAGCAGTACTTC. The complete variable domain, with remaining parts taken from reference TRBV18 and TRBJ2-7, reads NAGVMQNPRHLVRRRGQEARLRCSPMKGHSHVYWYRQLPEEGLKFMVYLQKENIIDESGMPKERFSAEFPKEGPSILRIQQVVRGDSAAYFCASSPAAADEQYFGPGTRLTVT.

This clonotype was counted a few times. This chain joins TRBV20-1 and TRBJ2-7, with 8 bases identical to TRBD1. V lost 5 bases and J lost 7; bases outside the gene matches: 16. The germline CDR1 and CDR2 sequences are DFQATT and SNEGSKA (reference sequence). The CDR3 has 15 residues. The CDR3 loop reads CSAQTPGQEYGEQYF. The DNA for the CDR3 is TGCAGTGCTCAAACCCCGGGACAGGAATATGGAGAGCAGTACTTC.

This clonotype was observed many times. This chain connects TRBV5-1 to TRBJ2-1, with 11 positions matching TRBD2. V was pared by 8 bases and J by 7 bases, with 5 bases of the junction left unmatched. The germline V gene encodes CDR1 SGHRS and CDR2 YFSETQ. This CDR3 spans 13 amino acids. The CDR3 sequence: CARPGLAVNEQFF. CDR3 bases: TGCGCCAGACCGGGACTAGCGGTTAATGAGCAGTTCTTC.

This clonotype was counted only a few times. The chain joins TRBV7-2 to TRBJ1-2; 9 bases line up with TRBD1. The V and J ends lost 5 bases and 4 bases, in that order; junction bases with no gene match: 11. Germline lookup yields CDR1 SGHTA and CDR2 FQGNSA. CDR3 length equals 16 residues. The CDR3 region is CASSLAGGTGLYGYTF. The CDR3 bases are TGTGCCAGCAGCCTCGCTGGCGGGACAGGGCTCTATGGCTACACCTTC.

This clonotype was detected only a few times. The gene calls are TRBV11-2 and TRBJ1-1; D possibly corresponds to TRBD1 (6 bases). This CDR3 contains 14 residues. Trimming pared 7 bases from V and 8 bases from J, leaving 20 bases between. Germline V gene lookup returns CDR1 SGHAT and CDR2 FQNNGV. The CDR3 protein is CASILSPQQGEAFF. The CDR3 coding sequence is TGTGCCAGCATCCTGAGCCCCCAACAGGGCGAAGCTTTCTTT.

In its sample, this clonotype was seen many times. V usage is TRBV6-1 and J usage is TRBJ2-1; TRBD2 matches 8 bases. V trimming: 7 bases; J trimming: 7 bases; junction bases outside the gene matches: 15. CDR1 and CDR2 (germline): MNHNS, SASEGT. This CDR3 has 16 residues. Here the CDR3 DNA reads TGTGCCAGCAAAGTTACTAGCGGAACAACAAAGAATGAGCAGTTCTTC. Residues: CASKVTSGTTKNEQFF.

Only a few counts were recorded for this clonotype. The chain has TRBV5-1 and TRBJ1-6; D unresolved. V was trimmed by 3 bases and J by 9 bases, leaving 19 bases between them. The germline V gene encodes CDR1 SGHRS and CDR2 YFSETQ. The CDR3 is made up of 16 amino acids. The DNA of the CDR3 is TGCGCCAGCAGCTGGAACCCGGGCCCCGGGCGTTCACCCCTCCACTTT. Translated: CASSWNPGPGRSPLHF.

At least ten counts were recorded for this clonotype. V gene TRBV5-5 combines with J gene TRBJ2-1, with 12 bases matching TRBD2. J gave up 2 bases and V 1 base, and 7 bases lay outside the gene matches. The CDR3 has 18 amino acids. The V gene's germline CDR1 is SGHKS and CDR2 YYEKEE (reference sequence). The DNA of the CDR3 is TGTGCCAGCAGCTTGCGGACTAGCGGGACTATACCCTACAATGAGCAGTTCTTC. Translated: CASSLRTSGTIPYNEQFF.

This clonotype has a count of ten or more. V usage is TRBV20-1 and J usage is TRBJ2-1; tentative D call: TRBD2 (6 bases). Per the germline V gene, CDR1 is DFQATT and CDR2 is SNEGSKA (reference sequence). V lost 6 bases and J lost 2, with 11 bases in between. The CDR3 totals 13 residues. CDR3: CSALLATYNEQFF. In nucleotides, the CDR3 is TGCAGTGCACTACTAGCAACCTACAATGAGCAGTTCTTC.

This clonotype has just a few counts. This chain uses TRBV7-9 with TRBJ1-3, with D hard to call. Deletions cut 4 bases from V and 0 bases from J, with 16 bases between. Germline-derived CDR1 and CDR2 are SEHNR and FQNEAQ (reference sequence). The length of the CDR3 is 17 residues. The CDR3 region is CASSSTLTESSGNTIYF. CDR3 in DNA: TGTGCCAGCAGCTCGACCTTGACGGAGAGCTCTGGAAACACCATATATTTT.

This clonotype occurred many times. Written as DNA, the CDR3 is TGTGCCTGGAGGTGGGGGGCGAACACCGGGGAGCTGTTTTTT. It translates to CAWRWGANTGELFF. This rearrangement joins TRBV30 to TRBJ2-2; D is perhaps TRBD2 (6 bases). The CDR3 runs to 14 residues. CDR1 and CDR2 (germline): GTSNPN, SVGIG (reference sequence). V was pared by 3 bases and J by 0 bases, with 8 bases between.

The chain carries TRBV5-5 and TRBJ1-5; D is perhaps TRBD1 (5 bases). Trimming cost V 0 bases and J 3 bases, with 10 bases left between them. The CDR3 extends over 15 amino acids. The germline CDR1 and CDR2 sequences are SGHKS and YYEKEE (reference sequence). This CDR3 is CASSLGQLNNQPQHF. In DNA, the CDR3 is TGTGCCAGCAGCTTGGGACAGTTAAACAATCAGCCCCAGCATTTT.

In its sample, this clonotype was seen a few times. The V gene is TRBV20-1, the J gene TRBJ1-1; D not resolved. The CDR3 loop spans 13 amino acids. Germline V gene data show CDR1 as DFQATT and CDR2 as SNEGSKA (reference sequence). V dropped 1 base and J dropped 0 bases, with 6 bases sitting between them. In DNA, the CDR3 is TGCAGTGCTAGAGTGGCGGTGAACACTGAAGCTTTCTTT. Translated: CSARVAVNTEAFF.

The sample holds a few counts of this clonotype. CDR3 protein: CASSLWTGPGELFF. The CDR3 DNA reads as TGCGCCAGCAGCTTATGGACAGGCCCCGGGGAGCTGTTTTTT. This chain connects TRBV5-1 to TRBJ2-2; the match to TRBD1 covers 7 bases. Trimming took 2 bases from V and 6 from J; bases not matched to a gene: 4. CDR1 is SGHRS and CDR2 is YFSETQ in the germline V gene. This CDR3 is built from 14 residues.

DNA of the CDR3: TGCAGCGCGGGGCCAGCGAACTCCTACAATGAGCAGTTCTTC. Residues: CSAGPANSYNEQFF. The chain combines TRBV29-1 with TRBJ2-1; possibly TRBD1 or TRBD2 for D (5 bases each). V was clipped by 7 bases and J by 0 bases, with 13 bases between them. The CDR3 extends over 14 amino acids. The germline V gene encodes CDR1 SQVTM and CDR2 ANQGSEA.

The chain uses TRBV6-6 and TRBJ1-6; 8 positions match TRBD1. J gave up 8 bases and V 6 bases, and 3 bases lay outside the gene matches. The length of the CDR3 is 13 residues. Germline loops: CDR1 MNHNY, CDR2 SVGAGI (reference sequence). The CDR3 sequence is CASRDRVDSPLHF. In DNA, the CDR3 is TGTGCCAGCAGGGACAGGGTAGATTCACCCCTCCACTTT.

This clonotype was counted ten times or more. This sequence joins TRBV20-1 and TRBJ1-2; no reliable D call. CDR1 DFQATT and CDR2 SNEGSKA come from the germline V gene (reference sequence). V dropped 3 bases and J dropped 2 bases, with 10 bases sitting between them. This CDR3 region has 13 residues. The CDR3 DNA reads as TGCAGTGCTAGGTATCTCGGGAACTATGGCTACACCTTC. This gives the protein CSARYLGNYGYTF.

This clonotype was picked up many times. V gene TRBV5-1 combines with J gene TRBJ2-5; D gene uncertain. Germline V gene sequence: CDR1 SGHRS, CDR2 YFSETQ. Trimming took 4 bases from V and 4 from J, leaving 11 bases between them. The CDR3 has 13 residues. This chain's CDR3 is CASSLHGRETQYF. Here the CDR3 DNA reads TGCGCCAGCAGCCTCCACGGGCGAGAGACCCAGTACTTC.